Listed below are T cell receptor beta chains from one sample, sequenced in a study of blood T cell repertoires in COVID-19. TCRdb keeps only in-frame clones here, not all; method: immunoSEQ multiplex PCR. The sample carries about 300,000 clones, under 90% recorded once. Sequences were obtained from peripheral blood. These receptors all come from a woman in her 50s who had recovered from COVID-19. Both conserved end residues are part of each CDR3. A D gene is named only where the DNA matches it firmly. Clone sizes are given selectively: once, few, many, or a class where the clone is expanded.

j_call clone_size d_call v_call cdr3_nt cdr3_aa
TRBJ2-7 once TRBD1 TRBV2 TGTGCCAGCAGTGAATTGGGACAGAGTTACGAGCAGTACTTC CASSELGQSYEQYF
TRBJ1-2 - TRBD1 TRBV5-1 TGCGCCAGCAGCTTAGGACAGGATACCTATGGCTACACCTTC CASSLGQDTYGYTF
TRBJ1-6 few TRBD1 TRBV6-5 TGTGCCAGCAGTTACGGACAGGAAGGTTCACCCCTCCACTTT CASSYGQEGSPLHF
TRBJ1-2 - TRBD1 TRBV19 TGTGCCAGTAGTATTAAAGGGACAGAAATTTATGGCTACACCTTC CASSIKGTEIYGYTF
TRBJ1-1 - TRBD1 TRBV2 TGTGCCAGCAGTGAGCCCCGGACAGGGGTGAACACTGAAGCTTTCTTT CASSEPRTGVNTEAFF
TRBJ1-1 - - TRBV7-8 TGTGCCAGCAGCTTGAGTCAGTTCGTTTCTTCGGGCACTGAAGCTTTCTTT CASSLSQFVSSGTEAFF
TRBJ1-5 - TRBD1 TRBV7-2 TGTGCCAGCAGCCCCTGGACAGGCCAGAATAGCAATCAGCCCCAGCATTTT CASSPWTGQNSNQPQHF
TRBJ1-5 - TRBD1 TRBV9 TGTGCCAGCAGCGCTGGGACAGGGGTTCGCAATCAGCCCCAGCATTTT CASSAGTGVRNQPQHF
TRBJ1-2 - - TRBV27 TGTGCCAGCAGTTTATCGTTTACAACAGAATATGGCTACACCTTC CASSLSFTTEYGYTF
TRBJ2-7 - TRBD1 TRBV6-5 TGTGCCAGCAGACGGACAGGGAACTCCTACGAGCAGTACTTC CASRRTGNSYEQYF
TRBJ2-7 - - TRBV3-1/TRBV3-2 TGTGCCAGCAGCCAGGGCAAACTTCCCGGCGAGCAGTACTTC CASSQGKLPGEQYF
TRBJ2-7 - TRBD2 TRBV27 TGTGCCAGCAGTTTATCTACCCCCGAGAAAGCGGGAATCTACGAGCAGTACTTC CASSLSTPEKAGIYEQYF
TRBJ1-5 - TRBD1 TRBV3-1/TRBV3-2 TGTGCCAGCAGCGGGACAGGGCGTCGACCCCAGCATTTT CASSGTGRRPQHF
TRBJ1-5 - - TRBV12-3/TRBV12-4 TGTGCCAGCAGTTTAGAAGCCCACCAGCCCCAGCATTTT CASSLEAHQPQHF
TRBJ2-1 - - TRBV6-1 TGTGCCAGCAGTGAACGTGCAGGTTCGAGCTCCTACAATGAGCAGTTCTTC CASSERAGSSSYNEQFF
TRBJ1-1 - - TRBV19 TGTGCCAGTAGCAAACGGACACACATGAACACTGAAGCTTTCTTT CASSKRTHMNTEAFF
TRBJ1-1 - - TRBV7-8 TGTGCCAGCAGCTTAGTATCACAGTCGAACACTGAAGCTTTCTTT CASSLVSQSNTEAFF
TRBJ2-2 - - TRBV5-4 TGTGCCAGCAGCTTGTCGGGGTCCACCGGGGAGCTGTTTTTT CASSLSGSTGELFF
TRBJ2-5 - TRBD2 TRBV9 TGTGCCAGCAGCCCCGGGGGGGCCGTGGGAGAGACCCAGTACTTC CASSPGGAVGETQYF
TRBJ1-2 - - TRBV12-3/TRBV12-4 TGTGCCAGCAGTTATGCCGGGGGGGGAGGCTACACCTTC CASSYAGGGGYTF
TRBJ1-5 - - TRBV10-2 TGCGCCACCAGGGATGGACAGCTGACTTATAGCAATCAGCCCCAGCATTTT CATRDGQLTYSNQPQHF
TRBJ2-7 - TRBD1 TRBV18 TGTGCCAGCTCTCGATCCGGGACAGTTTCCTACGAGCAGTACTTC CASSRSGTVSYEQYF
TRBJ2-5 - TRBD1 TRBV28 TGTGCCAGCAGTCACCGACAGGGGGCGCTGGGGGAGACCCAGTACTTC CASSHRQGALGETQYF
TRBJ2-3 - TRBD1 TRBV7-3 TGTGCCAGCAGCTTCGGGGACAGTCGCACAGATACGCAGTATTTT CASSFGDSRTDTQYF
TRBJ2-7 - - TRBV21-1 TGTGCCAGCAGCAGATGGCTGGGTAGCGGGGATACCTACGAGCAGTACTTC CASSRWLGSGDTYEQYF
TRBJ2-2 once TRBD1 TRBV5-1 TGCGCCAGCAACCTGGGACAGGGTACACTCCGAATTCTCACCGAGGAGCTGTTTTTT CASNLGQGTLRILTEELFF